The 10 T cell receptor beta chains below were found in one sample sequenced in a study of CD8 T cells in Susac syndrome. Reverse transcription of about 0.45 to 1 ug RNA was carried out with random hexamers. TCRdb fed the immunoSEQ multiplex PCR reads into MiXCR, producing one record per CDR3 protein. The sample yields about 180,000 distinct CDR3 sequences, approximately 96% seen once. The material sequenced was CD8+ T cells from PBMCs. All receptors come from a human donor with multiple sclerosis.

The gene calls are TRBV11-2 and TRBJ2-5; D is unresolved. From germline, CDR1 is SGHAT and CDR2 FQNNGV. The germline V and J ends were trimmed by 2 bases and 1 base, with 8 bases remaining between them. There are 14 residues in the CDR3. The CDR3 DNA is TGTGCCAGCAGCTTATGGAGTATCCAAGAGACCCAGTACTTC. This gives the protein CASSLWSIQETQYF.

The chain carries TRBV9 and TRBJ2-3; D remains unclear. The V gene's germline CDR1 is SGDLS and CDR2 YYNGEE. Trimming stripped 4 bases from V and 1 base from J, with 10 bases between. This CDR3 is 14 amino acids long. In DNA, the CDR3 is TGTGCCAGCAGCCCCCGCCGGGGCACAGATACGCAGTATTTT. Its protein product is CASSPRRGTDTQYF.

The chain links TRBV2 to TRBJ2-2, with D possibly being TRBD1 (5 bases). V lost 6 bases and J 0 bases, leaving 11 bases between the germline ends. This CDR3 is built from 15 residues. Germline-derived CDR1 and CDR2 are SNHLY and FYNNEI. The CDR3 loop reads CASRGLTSNTGELFF. DNA for the CDR3: TGTGCCAGCAGGGGGCTGACATCGAACACCGGGGAGCTGTTTTTT. The full variable domain, in which reference TRBV2 and TRBJ2-2 provide the parts outside the CDR3, is EPEVTQTPSHQVTQMGQEVILRCVPISNHLYFYWYRQILGQKVEFLVSFYNNEISEKSEIFDDQFSVERPDGSNFTLKIRSTKLEDSAMYFCASRGLTSNTGELFFGEGSRLTVL.

The J gene is TRBJ2-2, the V gene TRBV12-3 or TRBV12-4; 10 bases align to TRBD2. V was pared by 8 bases and J by 6 bases, with 12 bases of the junction left unmatched. The CDR3 loop spans 16 amino acids. The CDR3 nucleotides read TGTGCCAGCGGGGGACGGGCTAGCGGGAGACCCGGGGAGCTGTTTTTT. This encodes CASGGRASGRPGELFF.

The CDR3 DNA reads TGTGCCAGCAGTGGATTGGTAGGTGAAGCTTTCTTT. The encoded protein is CASSGLVGEAFF. The chain links TRBV25-1 to TRBJ1-1; no definite D call. Germline lookup yields CDR1 MGHDK and CDR2 SYGVNS. The CDR3 sequence is 12 residues long. Trimming shortened V by 4 bases and J by 7 bases, and 10 bases separated the two germline ends.

The chain joins TRBV2 to TRBJ2-7; no definite D call. V was clipped by 1 base and J by 4 bases, with 17 bases between them. This CDR3 is 16 amino acids long. The germline V gene encodes CDR1 SNHLY and CDR2 FYNNEI. CDR3 in amino acids: CASSEGLINEYYEQYF. CDR3 coding DNA: TGTGCCAGCAGTGAAGGCTTGATCAACGAATATTACGAGCAGTACTTC.

V usage is TRBV12-3 or TRBV12-4 and J usage is TRBJ2-1; D is perhaps TRBD1 (5 bases). CDR3 length: 13 amino acids. The ends were cut back, 4 bases at V and 9 bases at J, with 13 bases in the middle. The CDR3 DNA follows: TGTGCCAGCAGTTGGGGCGGTCTACTTGAGCAGTTCTTC. It encodes CASSWGGLLEQFF.

The chain carries TRBV27 and TRBJ1-2; D unresolved. The germline CDR1 and CDR2 sequences are MNHEY and SMNVEV (reference sequence). The CDR3 has 11 residues. Trimming removed 10 bases at V and 5 bases at J, with 11 bases between. In DNA, the CDR3 is TGTGCCATTCTCACGCAATATGGCTACACCTTC. Amino acid sequence: CAILTQYGYTF.

CDR3 loop: CASSQVRLAGVDEQYF. The DNA for the CDR3 is TGTGCCAGCAGCCAAGTCAGACTAGCGGGAGTTGACGAGCAGTACTTC. The chain has TRBV3-1 and TRBJ2-7, with 12 bases that match TRBD2. The CDR3 runs 16 residues. Germline values: CDR1 LGHDT, CDR2 YNNKEL (reference sequence). The V gene end was trimmed by 1 base and the J gene end by 5 bases; junction bases not matched to a gene: 6.

The J gene is TRBJ1-1, the V gene TRBV27; D unclear. Germline CDR1 is MNHEY and CDR2 is SMNVEV (reference sequence). The CDR3 covers 11 residues. V was shortened by 6 bases and J by 2 bases, with 4 bases between the two germline ends. Here the CDR3 reads CASRSNTEAFF. The DNA for the CDR3 is TGTGCCAGCAGATCCAACACTGAAGCTTTCTTT.